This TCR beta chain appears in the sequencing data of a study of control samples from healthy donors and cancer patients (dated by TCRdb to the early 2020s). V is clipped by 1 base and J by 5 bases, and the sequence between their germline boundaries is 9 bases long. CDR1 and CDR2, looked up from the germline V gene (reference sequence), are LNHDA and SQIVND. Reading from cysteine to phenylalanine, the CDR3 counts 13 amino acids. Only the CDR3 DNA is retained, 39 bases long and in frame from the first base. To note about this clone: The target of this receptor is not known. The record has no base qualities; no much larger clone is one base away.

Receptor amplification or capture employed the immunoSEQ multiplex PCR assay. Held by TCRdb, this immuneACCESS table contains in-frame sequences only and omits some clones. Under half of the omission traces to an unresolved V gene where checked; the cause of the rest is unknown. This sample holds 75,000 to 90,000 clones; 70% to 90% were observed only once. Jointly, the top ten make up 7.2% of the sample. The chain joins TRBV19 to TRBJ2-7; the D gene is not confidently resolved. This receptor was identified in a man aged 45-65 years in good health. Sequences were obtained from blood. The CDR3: CASSIGFPDEQYF. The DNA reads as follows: TGTGCCAGTAGTATAGGCTTTCCTGACGAGCAGTACTTC.